What follows describes a single T cell receptor beta chain. Its antigen is currently unknown. Using immunoSEQ multiplex PCR, the repertoire was profiled, and TCRdb retains in-frame clones only, with some absent. The data hold tens of thousands of clones, with around 89% observed a single time. The sample is drawn from a study of OX40 agonist ivuxolimab in advanced cancers. Turning to the study itself: Patients took ivuxolimab, an agonistic anti-OX40 (CD134) antibody. Study outcomes and limitations: CD4+ T cells averaged fewer expanded clones than CD8+ T cells.

CDR1 is SGDLS, CDR2 YYNGEE, per germline. After removal of 4 bases from V and 0 bases from J, the junction contained 17 bases not matched to a gene. This CDR3 contains 21 residues. The V call is TRBV9, the J call TRBJ2-4; 12 nucleotides align to TRBD2. The receptor's source is an adult with an advanced solid tumor such as melanoma, head and neck, liver or kidney cancer. Specimen: CD4+ or CD8+ T cells sorted from blood, collected in a trial of the OX40 agonist ivuxolimab. CDR3: CASSQFDGLAGNALAKNIQYF. CDR3 nucleotides: TGTGCCAGCAGCCAGTTTGACGGACTAGCGGGAAATGCACTAGCCAAAAACATTCAGTACTTC.